The present entry profiles one T cell receptor (beta chain) with its context. This sample was taken from a study of blood T cell repertoires in COVID-19. This CDR3 is built from 15 residues. In germline, CDR1 is SGDLS, CDR2 YYNGEE. Trimming stripped 3 bases from V and 1 base from J, with 13 bases between. The protocol was immunoSEQ multiplex PCR, while the TCRdb copy is restricted to in-frame clones and leaves out a portion. The sample consists of tens of thousands of clones, about 87% of them appearing once. Sequenced sample: peripheral blood. This TCR derives from a man in his 60s with active or convalescent COVID-19. The chain carries TRBV9 and TRBJ1-1; the D gene is possibly TRBD1 (6 bases). DNA for the CDR3: TGTGCCAGCAGCGAAACGGGACAAAAGAACACTGAAGCTTTCTTT. This translates into CASSETGQKNTEAFF.